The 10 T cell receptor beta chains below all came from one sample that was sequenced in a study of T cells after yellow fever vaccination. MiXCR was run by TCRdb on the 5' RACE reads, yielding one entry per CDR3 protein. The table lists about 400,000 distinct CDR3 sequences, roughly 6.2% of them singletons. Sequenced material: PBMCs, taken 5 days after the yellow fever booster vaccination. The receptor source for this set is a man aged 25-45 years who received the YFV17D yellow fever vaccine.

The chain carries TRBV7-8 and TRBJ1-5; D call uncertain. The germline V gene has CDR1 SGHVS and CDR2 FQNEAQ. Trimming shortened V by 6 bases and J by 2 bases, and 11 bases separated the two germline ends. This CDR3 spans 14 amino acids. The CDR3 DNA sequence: TGTGCCAGCAGTCCTGGCCCCGGCAATCAGCCCCAGCATTTT. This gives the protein CASSPGPGNQPQHF.

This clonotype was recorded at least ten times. As DNA, the CDR3 is TGTGCCAGCAGCCCCTCCGGGACAGCGCTATATTTT. Its translation is CASSPSGTALYF. The V and J genes are TRBV7-9 and TRBJ1-3, with 7 bases fitting TRBD1. With V trimmed by 5 bases and J by 14 bases, 9 bases remained unmatched. This CDR3 spans 12 amino acids. Per the germline V gene, CDR1 is SEHNR and CDR2 is FQNEAQ (reference sequence).

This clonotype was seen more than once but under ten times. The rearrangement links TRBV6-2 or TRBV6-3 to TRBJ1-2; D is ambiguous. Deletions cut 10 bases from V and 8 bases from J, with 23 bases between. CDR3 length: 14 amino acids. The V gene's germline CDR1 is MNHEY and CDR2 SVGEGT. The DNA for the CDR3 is TGTGCCACTACGGACGGGAGCAGGATAAGAGGCTACACCTTC. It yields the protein CATTDGSRIRGYTF.

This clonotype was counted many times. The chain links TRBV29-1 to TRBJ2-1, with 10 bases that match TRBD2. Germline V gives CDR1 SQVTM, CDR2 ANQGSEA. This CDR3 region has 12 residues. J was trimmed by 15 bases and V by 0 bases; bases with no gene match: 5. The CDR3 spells CSVEETSGKGFF. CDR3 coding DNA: TGCAGCGTTGAAGAAACTAGCGGGAAGGGGTTCTTC.

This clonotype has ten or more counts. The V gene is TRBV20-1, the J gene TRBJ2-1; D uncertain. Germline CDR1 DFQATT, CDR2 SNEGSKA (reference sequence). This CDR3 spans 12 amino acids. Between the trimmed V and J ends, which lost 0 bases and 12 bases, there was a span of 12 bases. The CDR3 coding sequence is TGCAGTGCTAGAGAATTTGCGAGTGCGCAGTTCTTC. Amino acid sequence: CSAREFASAQFF.

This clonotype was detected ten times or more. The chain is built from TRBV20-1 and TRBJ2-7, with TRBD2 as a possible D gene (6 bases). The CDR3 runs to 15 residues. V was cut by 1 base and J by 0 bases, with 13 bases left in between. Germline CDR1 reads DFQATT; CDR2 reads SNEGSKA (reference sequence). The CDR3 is CSARGPRGLSYEQYF. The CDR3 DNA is TGCAGTGCTAGAGGACCGCGGGGCCTCTCCTACGAGCAGTACTTC.

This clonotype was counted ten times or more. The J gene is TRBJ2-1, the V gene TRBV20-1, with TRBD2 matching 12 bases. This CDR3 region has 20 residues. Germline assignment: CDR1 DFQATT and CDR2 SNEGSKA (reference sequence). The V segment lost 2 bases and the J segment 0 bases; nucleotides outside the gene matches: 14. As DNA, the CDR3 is TGCAGTGCTAGACTACGGACTAGCGGGATCGGGATGGACTCCTACAATGAGCAGTTCTTC. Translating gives CSARLRTSGIGMDSYNEQFF.

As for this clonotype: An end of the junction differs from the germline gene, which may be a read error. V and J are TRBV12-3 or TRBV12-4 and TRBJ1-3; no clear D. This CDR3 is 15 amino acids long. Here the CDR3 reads CASSLASSSGNAIYF. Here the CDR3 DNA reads TGTGCCAGCAGTTTAGCCAGCTCCTCTGGAAACGCCATATATTTT.

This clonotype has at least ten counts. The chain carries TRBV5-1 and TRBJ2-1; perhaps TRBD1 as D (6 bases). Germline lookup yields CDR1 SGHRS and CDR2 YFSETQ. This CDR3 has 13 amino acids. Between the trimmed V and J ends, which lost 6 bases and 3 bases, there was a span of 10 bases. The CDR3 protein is CASNQDSYNEQFF. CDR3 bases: TGCGCCAGCAACCAGGACAGCTACAATGAGCAGTTCTTC.

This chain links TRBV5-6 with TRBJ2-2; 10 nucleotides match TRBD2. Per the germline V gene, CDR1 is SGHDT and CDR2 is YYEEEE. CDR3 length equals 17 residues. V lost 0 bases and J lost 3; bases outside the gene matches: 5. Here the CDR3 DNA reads TGTGCCAGCAGCTTGGCCGGGACTAGCGTAGACACCGGGGAGCTGTTTTTT. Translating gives CASSLAGTSVDTGELFF.